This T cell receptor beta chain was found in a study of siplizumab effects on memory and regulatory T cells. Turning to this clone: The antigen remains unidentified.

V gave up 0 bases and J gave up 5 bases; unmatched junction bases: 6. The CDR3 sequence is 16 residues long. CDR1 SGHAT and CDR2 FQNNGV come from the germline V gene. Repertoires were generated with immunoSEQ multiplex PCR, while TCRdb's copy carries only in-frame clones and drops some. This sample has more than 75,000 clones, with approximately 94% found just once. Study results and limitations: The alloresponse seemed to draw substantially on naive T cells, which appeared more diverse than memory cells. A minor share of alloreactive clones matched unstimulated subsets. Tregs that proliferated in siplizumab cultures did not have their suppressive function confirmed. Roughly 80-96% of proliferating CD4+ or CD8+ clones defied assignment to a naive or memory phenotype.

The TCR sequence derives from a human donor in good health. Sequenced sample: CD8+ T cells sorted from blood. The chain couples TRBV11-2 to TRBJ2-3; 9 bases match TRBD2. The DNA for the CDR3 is TGTGCCAGCAGCTTAGAGGTAGCGGGAGCTGGAGATACGCAGTATTTT. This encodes CASSLEVAGAGDTQYF.